The clone carrying this T cell receptor (beta chain) was detected once. This sample stems from a study of OX40 agonist ivuxolimab in advanced cancers. Assay used: immunoSEQ multiplex PCR; TCRdb lists only in-frame clones, some missing. The table shows tens of thousands of clones, with 89% occurring only once. The V end lost 1 base, the J end lost 4 bases, and 8 bases lay between the germline ends. The CDR3 totals 15 residues. The V gene's germline CDR1 is LNHDA and CDR2 SQIVND (reference sequence). The TCR originated in an adult with an advanced solid tumor such as melanoma, head and neck, liver or kidney cancer. The material was CD4+ or CD8+ T cells sorted from blood, obtained in a trial of the OX40 agonist ivuxolimab. V is TRBV19 and J is TRBJ2-6; D may be TRBD1 or TRBD2 (5 bases each). The DNA for the CDR3 is TGTGCCAGTAGTATAGCAGGGACCGGGGCCAACGTCCTGACTTTC. Protein product: CASSIAGTGANVLTF.